This T cell receptor beta chain was found in a study of cytomegalovirus exposure and HLA in healthy donors. Study summary: As an earlier analysis found, about 190 million T cells yielded 90 million to 140 million unique TCR beta sequences.

A note on this clone: Its antigen is not identified.

Researchers ran the PCR with 60 Vbeta and 13 Jbeta primers. Only in-frame clones appear in the TCRdb table, and some are missing; sequencing was by immunoSEQ multiplex PCR. This repertoire includes tens of thousands of clones. General study points: Among donors in an Asian-associated ancestry cluster, a later analysis reportedly found fewer N-insertions than the roughly 700-donor mean. There were several of the most significant clusters that appeared linked to common viral pathogens in a later analysis.

Sequences were obtained from PBMCs. The sequence was collected from a female donor in good health and CMV-seropositive.

DNA for the CDR3: TGTGCCAGCAGGACAGCGGGGTCCACCGGGGAGCTGTTTTTT. As protein: CASRTAGSTGELFF. The gene calls are TRBV28 and TRBJ2-2, with 7 bases that match TRBD2. The V segment lost 6 bases and the J segment 4 bases; nucleotides outside the gene matches: 5. CDR3 size: 14 residues. Germline CDR1 and CDR2: MDHEN and SYDVKM.